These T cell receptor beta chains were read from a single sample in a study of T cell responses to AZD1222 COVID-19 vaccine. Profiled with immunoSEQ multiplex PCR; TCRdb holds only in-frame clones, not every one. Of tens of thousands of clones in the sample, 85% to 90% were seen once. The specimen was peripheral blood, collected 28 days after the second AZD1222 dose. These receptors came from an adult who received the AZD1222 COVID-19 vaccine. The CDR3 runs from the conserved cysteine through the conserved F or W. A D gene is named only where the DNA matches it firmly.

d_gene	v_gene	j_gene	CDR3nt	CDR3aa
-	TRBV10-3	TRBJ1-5	TGTGCCATCAGTGATTCGAGACATAGTCTTCAGCCCCAGCATTTT	CAISDSRHSLQPQHF
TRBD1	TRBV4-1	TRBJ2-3	TGCGCCAGCAGCCAAGCCGGACAGGGGCCAGATACGCAGTATTTT	CASSQAGQGPDTQYF
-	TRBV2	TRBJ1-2	TGTGCCAGCAGTGGGGAAAGCAACTATGGCTACACCTTC	CASSGESNYGYTF
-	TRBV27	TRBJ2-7	TGTGCCAGTAGCCCTACGTGGTTGACCTACGAGCAGTACTTC	CASSPTWLTYEQYF
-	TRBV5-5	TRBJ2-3	TGTGCCAGCAGCCTTTTGGAGGCAGATACGCAGTATTTT	CASSLLEADTQYF
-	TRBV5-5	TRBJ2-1	TGTGCCAGCAGCTTGGTAGTAGGGAGCTCCTACAATGAGCAGTTCTTC	CASSLVVGSSYNEQFF
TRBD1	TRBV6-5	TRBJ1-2	TGTGCCAGCAGTTACTCCGGACAGGGCACATATGGCTACACCTTC	CASSYSGQGTYGYTF
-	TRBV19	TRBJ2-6	TGTGCCAGTAGACAGCTCTCTGGGGCCAACGTCCTGACTTTC	CASRQLSGANVLTF
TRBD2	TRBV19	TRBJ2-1	TGTGCCAGTAGTATAGGTGTTGGCGGGGGGGGCGATGAGCAGTTCTTC	CASSIGVGGGGDEQFF
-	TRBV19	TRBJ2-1	TGTGCCAGTAGCATTTTAACTTCGGATGAGCAGTTCTTC	CASSILTSDEQFF